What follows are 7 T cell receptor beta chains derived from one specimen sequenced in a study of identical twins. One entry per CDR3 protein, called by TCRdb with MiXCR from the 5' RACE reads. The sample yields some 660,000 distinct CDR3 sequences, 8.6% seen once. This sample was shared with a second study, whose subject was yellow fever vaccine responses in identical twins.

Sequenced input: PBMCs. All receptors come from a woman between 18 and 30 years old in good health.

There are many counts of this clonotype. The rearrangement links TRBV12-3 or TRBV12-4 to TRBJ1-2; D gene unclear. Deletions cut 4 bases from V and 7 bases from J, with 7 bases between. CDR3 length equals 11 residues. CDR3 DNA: TGTGCCAGCAGTTCCGCTGGTGGCTACACCTTC. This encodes CASSSAGGYTF.

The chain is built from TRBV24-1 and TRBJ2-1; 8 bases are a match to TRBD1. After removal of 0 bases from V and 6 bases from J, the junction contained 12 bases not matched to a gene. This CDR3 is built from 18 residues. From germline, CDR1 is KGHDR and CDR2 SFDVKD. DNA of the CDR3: TGTGCCACCAGTGATTTGCAATCCAGGGGGCGAGGGGGCAATGAGCAGTTCTTC. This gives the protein CATSDLQSRGRGGNEQFF.

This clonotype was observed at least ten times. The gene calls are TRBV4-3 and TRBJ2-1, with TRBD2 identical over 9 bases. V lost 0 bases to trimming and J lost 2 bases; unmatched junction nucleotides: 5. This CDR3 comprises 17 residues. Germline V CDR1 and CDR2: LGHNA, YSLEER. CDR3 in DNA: TGCGCCAGCAGCCAAGATCTGCCTAGCGGGGCCTACAATGAGCAGTTCTTC. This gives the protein CASSQDLPSGAYNEQFF.

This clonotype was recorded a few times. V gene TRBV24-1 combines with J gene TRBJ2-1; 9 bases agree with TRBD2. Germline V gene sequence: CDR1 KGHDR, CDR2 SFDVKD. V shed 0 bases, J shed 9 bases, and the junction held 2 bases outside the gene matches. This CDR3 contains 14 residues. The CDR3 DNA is TGTGCCACCAGTGATTTGCTTAGCGGGAGTGAGCAGTTCTTC. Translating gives CATSDLLSGSEQFF.

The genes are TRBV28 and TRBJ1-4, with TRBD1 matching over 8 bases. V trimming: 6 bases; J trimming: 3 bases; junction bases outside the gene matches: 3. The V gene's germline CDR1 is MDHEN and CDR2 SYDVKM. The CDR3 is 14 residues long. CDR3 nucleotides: TGTGCCAGCAGAGGGACAGGTGCTAATGAAAAACTGTTTTTT. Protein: CASRGTGANEKLFF.

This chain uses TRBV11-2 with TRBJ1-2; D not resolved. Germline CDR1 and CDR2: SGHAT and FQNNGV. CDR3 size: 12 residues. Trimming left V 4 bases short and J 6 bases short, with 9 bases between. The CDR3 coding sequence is TGTGCCAGCAGCTATTTGACGGATGGCTACACCTTC. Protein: CASSYLTDGYTF.

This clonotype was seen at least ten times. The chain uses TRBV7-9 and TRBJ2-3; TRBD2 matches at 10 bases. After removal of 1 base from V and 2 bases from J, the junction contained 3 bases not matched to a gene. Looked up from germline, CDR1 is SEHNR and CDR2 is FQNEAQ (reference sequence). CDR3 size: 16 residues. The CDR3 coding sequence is TGTGCCAGCAGCTTAGTAGGACTAGCGGACACAGATACGCAGTATTTT. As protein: CASSLVGLADTDTQYF. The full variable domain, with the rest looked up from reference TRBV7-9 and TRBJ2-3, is DTGVSQNPRHKITKRGQNVTFRCDPISEHNRLYWYRQTLGQGPEFLTYFQNEAQLEKSRLLSDRFSAERPKGSFSTLEIQRTEQGDSAMYLCASSLVGLADTDTQYFGPGTRLTVL.